Included here is one T cell receptor beta chain sequence, with context. What it binds is not known. The sample is drawn from a study of T cell repertoires in cytomegalovirus infection. Study observations and caveats: Dominating the ex vivo response were HLA-C-restricted CMV-specific TCR beta clonotypes.

After removal of 0 bases from V and 2 bases from J, the junction contained 6 bases not matched to a gene. CDR1 and CDR2 from the germline V gene are MNHEY and SVGEGT. The CDR3 spans 16 residues. TCRdb recomputed calls from the reads with MiXCR, one row per CDR3 protein. Here the sample spans roughly 180,000 distinct CDR3 sequences, 17% being singletons. This rearrangement joins TRBV6-2 or TRBV6-3 to TRBJ2-5, with TRBD1 matching 7 bases. Sequencing was performed on CD8+ T cells from PBMCs. This clonotype was obtained from a human donor in good health (CMV status not recorded). Some clones in this sample may be carry-over from other donors' samples. In nucleotides, the CDR3 is TGTGCCAGCAGTTACTCGTGGGACAGAGGACAAGAGACCCAGTACTTC. Amino acids: CASSYSWDRGQETQYF.